This TCR beta chain was observed in a study of OX40 agonist ivuxolimab in advanced cancers. Study details: The mean age was approximately 60 years, ranging from roughly 23 to 79, with around four fifths of participants male. Treatment received earlier with anti-PD-1, anti-PD-L1 or anti-CTLA-4 agents was allowed, and approximately 44% had some.

Baseline, cycle 4 day 1, and cycle 7 day 1 were the blood sampling points. The study, taken as a whole, reports: Partial responders treated at 0.1-3.0 mg/kg exhibited clonal expansion among the lowest measured.

CDR3 size: 13 residues. Trimming pared 4 bases from V and 6 bases from J, leaving 14 bases between. Germline lookup yields CDR1 SGHDT and CDR2 YYEEEE. Sequenced by immunoSEQ multiplex PCR; TCRdb stores in-frame clones only, minus some. The table shows about 25,000 clones, with 70% to 80% occurring only once. Points on this clone: Its antigen remains unknown.

The TCR sequence derives from an adult with an advanced solid tumor such as melanoma, head and neck, liver or kidney cancer. The V gene is TRBV5-6, the J gene TRBJ2-7, with D hard to call. This specimen consisted of CD4+ or CD8+ T cells sorted from blood, obtained in a trial of the OX40 agonist ivuxolimab. The CDR3 coding sequence is TGTGCCAGCAGCGAAATAGCCCGTAGCGAGCAGTACTTC. Amino acid sequence: CASSEIARSEQYF.